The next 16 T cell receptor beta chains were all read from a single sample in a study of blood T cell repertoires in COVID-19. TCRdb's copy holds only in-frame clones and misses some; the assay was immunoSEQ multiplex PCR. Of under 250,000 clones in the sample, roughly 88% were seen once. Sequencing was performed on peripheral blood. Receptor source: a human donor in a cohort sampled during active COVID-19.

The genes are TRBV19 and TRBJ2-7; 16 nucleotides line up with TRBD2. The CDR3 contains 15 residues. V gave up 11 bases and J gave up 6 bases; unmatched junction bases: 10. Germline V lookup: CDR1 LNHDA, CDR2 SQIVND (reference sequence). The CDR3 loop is CACGTSGRARSEQYF. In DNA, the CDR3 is TGTGCCTGCGGGACTAGCGGGAGGGCCCGGAGCGAGCAGTACTTC.

The CDR3 here is CASSDSLWGREQFF. In DNA, the CDR3 is TGTGCCAGCAGTGACTCCCTGTGGGGCAGGGAGCAGTTCTTC. V is TRBV6-4 and J is TRBJ2-1; D possibly corresponds to TRBD1 (5 bases). Germline V gene sequence: CDR1 MRHNA, CDR2 SNTAGT. CDR3 length equals 14 residues. Trimming shortened V by 0 bases and J by 10 bases, and 13 bases separated the two germline ends.

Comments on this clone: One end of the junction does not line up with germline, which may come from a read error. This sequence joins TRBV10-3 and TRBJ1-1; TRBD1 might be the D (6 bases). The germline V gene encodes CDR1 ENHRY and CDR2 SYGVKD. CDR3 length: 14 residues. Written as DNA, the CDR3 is TGTGCCATTAGTGGGGGGCAGGAAACCACTGAAGCTTTCTTT. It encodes CAISGGQETTEAFF.

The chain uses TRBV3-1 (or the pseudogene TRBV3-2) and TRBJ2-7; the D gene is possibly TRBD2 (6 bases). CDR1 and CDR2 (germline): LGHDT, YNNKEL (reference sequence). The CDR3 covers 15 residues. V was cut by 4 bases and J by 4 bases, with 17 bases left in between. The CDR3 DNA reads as TGTGCCAGCAGCCCCCGGGGAGGCATAAATTACGAGCAGTACTTC. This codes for CASSPRGGINYEQYF.

CDR3 residues: CASSRRGRGTEAFF. The CDR3 bases are TGTGCCAGCAGTAGGAGGGGTCGGGGCACTGAAGCTTTCTTT. The chain recombines TRBV28 with TRBJ1-1; weak D call: TRBD1 (5 bases). Deletions cut 5 bases from V and 4 bases from J, with 14 bases between. CDR1 and CDR2 (germline): MDHEN, SYDVKM. The CDR3 contains 14 residues.

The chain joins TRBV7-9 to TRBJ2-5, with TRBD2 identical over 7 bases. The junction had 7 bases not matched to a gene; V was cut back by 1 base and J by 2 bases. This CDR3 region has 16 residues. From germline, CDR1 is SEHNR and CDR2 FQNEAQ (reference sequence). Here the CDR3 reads CASSLGRGDLQETQYF. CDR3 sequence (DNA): TGTGCCAGCAGCTTAGGCCGGGGGGACCTGCAAGAGACCCAGTACTTC.

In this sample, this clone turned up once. The DNA of the CDR3 is TGTGCCAGCAGACGTCCCCGGGACAGGGTTGTGGTTGAGCAGTTCTTC. Amino acids: CASRRPRDRVVVEQFF. J is TRBJ2-1 and V is TRBV28, with TRBD1 identical over 9 bases. The junction had 15 bases not matched to a gene; V was cut back by 6 bases and J by 9 bases. Germline-derived CDR1 and CDR2 are MDHEN and SYDVKM. CDR3 length: 16 residues.

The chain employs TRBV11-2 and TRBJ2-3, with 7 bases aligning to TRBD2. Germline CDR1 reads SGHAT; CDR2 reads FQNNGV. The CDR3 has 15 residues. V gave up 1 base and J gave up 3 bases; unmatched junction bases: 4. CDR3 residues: CASSLVGGRTDTQYF. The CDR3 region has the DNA TGTGCCAGCAGCTTAGTCGGCGGGAGAACAGATACGCAGTATTTT.

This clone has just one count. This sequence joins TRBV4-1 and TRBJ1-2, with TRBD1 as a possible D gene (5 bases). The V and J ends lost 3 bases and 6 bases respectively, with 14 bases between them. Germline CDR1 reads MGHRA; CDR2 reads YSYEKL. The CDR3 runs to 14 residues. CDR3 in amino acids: CASSQAGPRHGYTF. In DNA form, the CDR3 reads TGCGCCAGCAGCCAGGCGGGGCCAAGGCATGGCTACACCTTC.

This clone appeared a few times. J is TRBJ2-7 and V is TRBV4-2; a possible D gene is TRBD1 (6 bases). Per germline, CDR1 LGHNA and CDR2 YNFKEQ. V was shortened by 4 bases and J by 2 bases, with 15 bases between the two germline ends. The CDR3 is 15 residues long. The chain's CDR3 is CASSLWGQDAYEQYF. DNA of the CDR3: TGTGCCAGCAGCCTGTGGGGGCAGGATGCCTACGAGCAGTACTTC.

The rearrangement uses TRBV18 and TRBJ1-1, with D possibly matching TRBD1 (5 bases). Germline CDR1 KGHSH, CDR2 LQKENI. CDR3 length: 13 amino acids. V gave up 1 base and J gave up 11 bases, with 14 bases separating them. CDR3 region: CASSPRMGGAAFF. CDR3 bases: TGTGCCAGCTCACCACGAATGGGAGGGGCGGCTTTCTTT. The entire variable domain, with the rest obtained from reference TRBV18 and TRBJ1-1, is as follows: NAGVMQNPRHLVRRRGQEARLRCSPMKGHSHVYWYRQLPEEGLKFMVYLQKENIIDESGMPKERFSAEFPKEGPSILRIQQVVRGDSAAYFCASSPRMGGAAFFGQGTRLTVV.

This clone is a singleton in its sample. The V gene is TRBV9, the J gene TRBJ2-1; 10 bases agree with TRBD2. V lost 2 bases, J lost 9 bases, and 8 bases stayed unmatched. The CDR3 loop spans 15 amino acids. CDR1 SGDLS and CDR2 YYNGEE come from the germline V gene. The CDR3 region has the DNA TGTGCCAGCAGCGTTCTAGCGGGAGTCTACTTTGAGCAGTTCTTC. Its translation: CASSVLAGVYFEQFF.

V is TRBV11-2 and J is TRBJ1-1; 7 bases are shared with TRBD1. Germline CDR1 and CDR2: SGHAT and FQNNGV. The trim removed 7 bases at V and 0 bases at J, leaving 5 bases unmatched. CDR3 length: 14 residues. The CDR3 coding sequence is TGTGCCAGCACCTCCGACAGGGTGAACACTGAAGCTTTCTTT. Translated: CASTSDRVNTEAFF.

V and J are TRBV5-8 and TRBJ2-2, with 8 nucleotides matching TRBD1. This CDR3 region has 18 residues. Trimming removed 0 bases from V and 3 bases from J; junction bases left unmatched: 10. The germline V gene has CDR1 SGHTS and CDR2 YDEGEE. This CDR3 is CASSLGFSTGEYTGELFF. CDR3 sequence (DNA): TGTGCCAGCAGCTTGGGTTTTTCGACAGGGGAATACACCGGGGAGCTGTTTTTT. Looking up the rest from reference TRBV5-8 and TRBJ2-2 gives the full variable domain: EAGVTQSPTHLIKTRGQQATLRCSPISGHTSVYWYQQALGLGLQFLLWYDEGEERNRGNFPPRFSGRQFPNYSSELNVNALELEDSALYLCASSLGFSTGEYTGELFFGEGSRLTVL.

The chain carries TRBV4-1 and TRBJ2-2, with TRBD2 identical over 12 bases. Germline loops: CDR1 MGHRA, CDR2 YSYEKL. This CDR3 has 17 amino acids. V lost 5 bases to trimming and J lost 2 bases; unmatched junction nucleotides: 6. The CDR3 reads CASSNLGLAGNTGELFF. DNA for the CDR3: TGCGCCAGCAGCAACCTTGGACTAGCGGGAAACACCGGGGAGCTGTTTTTT.

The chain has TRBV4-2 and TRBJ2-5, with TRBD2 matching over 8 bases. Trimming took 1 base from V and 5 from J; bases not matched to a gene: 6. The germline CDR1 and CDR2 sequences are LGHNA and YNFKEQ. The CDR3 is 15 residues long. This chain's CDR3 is CASSQVSTSGETQYF. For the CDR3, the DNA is TGTGCCAGCAGCCAAGTGTCCACTAGCGGTGAGACCCAGTACTTC.